What follows are 2 T cell receptor beta chains derived from one specimen sequenced in a study of CD8 T cells in Susac syndrome. After extraction with the RNeasy kit, about 0.5 to 1 ug of the RNA was reverse transcribed using random hexamers. TCRdb reprocessed the immunoSEQ multiplex PCR reads with MiXCR, giving one entry per CDR3 protein. Among 120,000 to 150,000 distinct CDR3 sequences, approximately 94% were seen once, and the ten largest hold about 0.076%. Material: CD4+ T cells from PBMCs. The source of these receptors is a human donor in good health.

This clonotype has only one observation. The genes are TRBV20-1 and TRBJ2-7, with 7 positions matching TRBD2. CDR1 is DFQATT, CDR2 SNEGSKA, per germline (reference sequence). There are 12 residues in the CDR3. Germline trimming cut 2 bases from V and 6 bases from J; bases unmatched to any gene: 4. CDR3 bases: TGCAGTGCTAGACTAAGCGGGGTCGAGCAGTACTTC. Encoded protein: CSARLSGVEQYF.

V usage is TRBV5-4 and J usage is TRBJ2-6; no definite D call. Trimming stripped 0 bases from V and 2 bases from J, with 6 bases between. The CDR3 sequence is 15 residues long. CDR1 is SGHNT, CDR2 YYREEE, per germline (reference sequence). In DNA, the CDR3 is TGTGCCAGCAGCTTGGACCCCACTGGGGCCAACGTCCTGACTTTC. This gives the protein CASSLDPTGANVLTF.